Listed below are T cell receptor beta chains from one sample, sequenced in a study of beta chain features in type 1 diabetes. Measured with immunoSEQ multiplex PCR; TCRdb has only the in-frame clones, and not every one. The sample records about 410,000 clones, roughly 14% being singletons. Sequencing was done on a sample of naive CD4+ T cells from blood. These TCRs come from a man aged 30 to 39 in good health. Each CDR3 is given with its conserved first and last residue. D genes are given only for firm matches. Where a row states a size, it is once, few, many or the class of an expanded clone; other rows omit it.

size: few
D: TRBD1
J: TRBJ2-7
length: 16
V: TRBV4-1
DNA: TGCGCCAGCAGCCCAACATGGGACAGCAAAGCCTACGAGCAGTACTTC
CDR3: CASSPTWDSKAYEQYF

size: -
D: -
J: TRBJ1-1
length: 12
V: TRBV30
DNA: TGTGCCTGGAGAGAGGTCGACACTGAAGCTTTCTTT
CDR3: CAWREVDTEAFF

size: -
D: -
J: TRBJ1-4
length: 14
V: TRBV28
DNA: TGTGCCAGCAGCTCGGGGGCTTTACGTGAAAAACTGTTTTTT
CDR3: CASSSGALREKLFF

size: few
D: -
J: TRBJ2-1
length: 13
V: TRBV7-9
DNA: TGTGCCAGCAGCTTAGGTATCAAAGGTGAGCAGTTCTTC
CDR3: CASSLGIKGEQFF

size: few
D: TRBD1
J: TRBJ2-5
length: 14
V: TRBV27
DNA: TGTGCCAGCAGTTTAGCGACAGGGTCGGAGACCCAGTACTTC
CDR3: CASSLATGSETQYF

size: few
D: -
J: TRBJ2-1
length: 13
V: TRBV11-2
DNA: TGTGCCAGCAGCTTAGTATTGGGTAATGAGCAGTTCTTC
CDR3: CASSLVLGNEQFF

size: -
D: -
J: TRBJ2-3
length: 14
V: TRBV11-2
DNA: TGTGCCAGCAGCTTAAGGAAACCCACAGATACGCAGTATTTT
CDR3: CASSLRKPTDTQYF

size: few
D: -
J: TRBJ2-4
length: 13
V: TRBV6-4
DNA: TGTGCCAGCAGTGACGGCCCGGGGGACATTCAGTACTTC
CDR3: CASSDGPGDIQYF

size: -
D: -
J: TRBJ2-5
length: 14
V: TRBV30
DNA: TGTGCCTGGAGTACGGGATTGGTTCAAGAGACCCAGTACTTC
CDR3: CAWSTGLVQETQYF

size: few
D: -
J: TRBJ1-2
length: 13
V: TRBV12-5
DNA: TGTGCTAGTGGTTTGACTACGACGTATGGCTACACCTTC
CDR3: CASGLTTTYGYTF

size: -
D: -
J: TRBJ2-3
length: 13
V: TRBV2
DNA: TGTGCCAGCAGTAGAAGAAGCACAGATACGCAGTATTTT
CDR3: CASSRRSTDTQYF

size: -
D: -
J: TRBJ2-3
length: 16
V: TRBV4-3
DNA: TGCGCCAGCAGCCGAGGCCGGGATTTCGGCACAGATACGCAGTATTTT
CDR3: CASSRGRDFGTDTQYF

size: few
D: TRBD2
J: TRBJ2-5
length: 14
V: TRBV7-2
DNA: TGTGCCAGCAGCCGAAGCGGGAGGGGTGAGACCCAGTACTTC
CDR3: CASSRSGRGETQYF

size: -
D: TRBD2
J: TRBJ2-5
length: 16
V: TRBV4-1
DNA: TGCGCCAGCAGCCAACAGGGACTAGCGGGGGGAGAGACCCAGTACTTC
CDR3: CASSQQGLAGGETQYF

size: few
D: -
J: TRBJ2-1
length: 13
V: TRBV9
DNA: TGTGCCAGCAGCCCATCCGCGGGGACCGAGCAGTTCTTC
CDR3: CASSPSAGTEQFF

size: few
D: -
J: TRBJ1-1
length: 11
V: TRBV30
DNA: TGTGCCTGGAGTCGGCACGACGGCGCTTTCTTT
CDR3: CAWSRHDGAFF

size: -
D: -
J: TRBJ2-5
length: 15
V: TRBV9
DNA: TGTGCCAGCAGCGTCGACCCAGGCTACGGAGAGACCCAGTACTTC
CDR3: CASSVDPGYGETQYF

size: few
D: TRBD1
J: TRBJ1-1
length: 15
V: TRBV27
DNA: TGTGCCAGCAGTTTTGTTGACAGGGTGGAGACTGAAGCTTTCTTT
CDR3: CASSFVDRVETEAFF

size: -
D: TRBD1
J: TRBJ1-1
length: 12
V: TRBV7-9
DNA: TGTGCCAGCAGCCTACAGGGGAACGAAGCTTTCTTT
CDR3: CASSLQGNEAFF

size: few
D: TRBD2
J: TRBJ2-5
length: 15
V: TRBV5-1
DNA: TGCGCCAGCAGCATCGGGACTACCGGGCAAGAGACCCAGTACTTC
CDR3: CASSIGTTGQETQYF

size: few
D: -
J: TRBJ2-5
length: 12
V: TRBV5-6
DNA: TGTGCCAGCAGCCTGTCGTCTCAGGGAAAGTACTTC
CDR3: CASSLSSQGKYF

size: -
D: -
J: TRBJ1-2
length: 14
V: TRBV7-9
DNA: TGTGCCAGCAGCTTATGGGGACGGAGCTATGGCTACACCTTC
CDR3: CASSLWGRSYGYTF

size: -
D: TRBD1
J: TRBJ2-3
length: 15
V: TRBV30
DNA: TGTGCCTGGAGTATAGGACAGGGTGGGGCAGATACGCAGTATTTT
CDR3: CAWSIGQGGADTQYF